Below, one T cell receptor (beta chain) is given with its context. In the same sample, other DNA sequences code for this CDR3. The CDR3 is made up of 13 amino acids. Per the germline V gene, CDR1 is LNHDA and CDR2 is SQIVND (reference sequence). V lost 5 bases to trimming and J lost 8 bases; unmatched junction nucleotides: 0. This record belongs to a study of blood T cell repertoires in COVID-19. The table came from immunoSEQ multiplex PCR; TCRdb's copy has only in-frame clones and leaves some out. The sample has a few hundred thousand clones; 85% to 90% are singletons. The rearrangement uses TRBV19 and TRBJ1-6; 10 nucleotides agree with TRBD1. The receptor comes from a woman between 18 and 29 years old who had recovered from COVID-19. Sequenced: PBMCs or T cells enriched from blood (not recorded which). The CDR3 nucleotides read TGTGCCAGTAGTGGGACAGGGGATTCACCCCTCCACTTT. This encodes CASSGTGDSPLHF.